This TCR beta chain was captured by sequencing in a study of identical twins. V shed 0 bases and J 1 base; nucleotides not matched to a gene: 10. CDR1 and CDR2 from the germline V gene are DFQATT and SNEGSKA (reference sequence). CDR3 length: 17 residues. Study-level findings and limits: Twin pairs had excess sharing that was weaker in beta out-of-frame sequences. The abundant beta clonotypes from cord blood had fewer insertions, and memory repertoires had none of this. Invariant MAIT and iNKT cells may have partly biased zero-insertion analyses.

Concerning this clonotype: Its antigen is as yet unknown.

TCRdb analysed the 5' RACE reads with MiXCR anew, one entry per CDR3 protein. The repertoire holds 1,800,000 or so distinct CDR3 sequences, with around 29% as singletons. The receptor's source is a newborn girl in good health. The sample comprised cord blood. This rearrangement joins TRBV20-1 to TRBJ2-3; 7 bases match TRBD2. CDR3 residues: CSARDRGRAEGTDTQYF. Written as DNA, the CDR3 is TGCAGTGCTAGAGATCGGGGGAGGGCCGAAGGCACAGATACGCAGTATTTT.